The clone carrying this T cell receptor beta chain was counted only a few times. The data were obtained in a study of regulatory T cells in long-lasting Graves disease. Time point specified: newly diagnosed GD, antithyroid drugs for less than 3 months. Construction of the TCR library relied on RNA isolated from PBMCs. Assembly of TCR beta libraries relied on iRepertoire HTBI primers together with Arm-PCR of CDR3 regions. TCRdb used MiXCR to reprocess the multiplex PCR reads, holding one entry per CDR3 protein. The sample holds around 460,000 distinct CDR3 sequences, 14% seen once. The data also belong to a second study, concerning T cells in Graves' hyperthyroidism and ophthalmopathy. Per that paper: Peripheral blood also featured most of the thyroid clonotypes expanded above 0.001.

The receptor was derived from a woman in her forties or fifties with Graves disease. The source was peripheral blood mononuclear cells (PBMCs), collected at new diagnosis, from a patient treated with antithyroid drugs.

This chain's CDR3 is CASSARGSNGYTF. DNA of the CDR3: TGTGCCAGCAGTGCCAGGGGGAGTAATGGCTACACCTTC. The rearrangement links TRBV6-1 to TRBJ1-2; 7 positions agree with TRBD1. The CDR3 runs to 13 residues. Trimming removed 4 bases from V and 6 bases from J; junction bases left unmatched: 5. The germline CDR1 and CDR2 sequences are MNHNS and SASEGT.